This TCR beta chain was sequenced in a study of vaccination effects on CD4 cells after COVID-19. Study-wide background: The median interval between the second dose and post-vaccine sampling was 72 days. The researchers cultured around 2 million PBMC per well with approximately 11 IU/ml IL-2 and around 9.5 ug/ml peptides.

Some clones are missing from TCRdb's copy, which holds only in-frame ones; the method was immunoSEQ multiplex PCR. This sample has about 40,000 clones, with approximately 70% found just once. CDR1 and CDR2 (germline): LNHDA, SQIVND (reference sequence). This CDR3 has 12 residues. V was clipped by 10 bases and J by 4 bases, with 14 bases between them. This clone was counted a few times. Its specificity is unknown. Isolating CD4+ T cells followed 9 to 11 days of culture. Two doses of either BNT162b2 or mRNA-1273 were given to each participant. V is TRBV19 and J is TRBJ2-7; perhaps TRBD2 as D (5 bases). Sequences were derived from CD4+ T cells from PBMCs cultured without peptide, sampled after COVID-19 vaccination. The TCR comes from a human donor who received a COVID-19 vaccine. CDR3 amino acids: CATGNSGYEQYF. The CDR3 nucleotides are TGTGCCACGGGGAACAGTGGATACGAGCAGTACTTC.